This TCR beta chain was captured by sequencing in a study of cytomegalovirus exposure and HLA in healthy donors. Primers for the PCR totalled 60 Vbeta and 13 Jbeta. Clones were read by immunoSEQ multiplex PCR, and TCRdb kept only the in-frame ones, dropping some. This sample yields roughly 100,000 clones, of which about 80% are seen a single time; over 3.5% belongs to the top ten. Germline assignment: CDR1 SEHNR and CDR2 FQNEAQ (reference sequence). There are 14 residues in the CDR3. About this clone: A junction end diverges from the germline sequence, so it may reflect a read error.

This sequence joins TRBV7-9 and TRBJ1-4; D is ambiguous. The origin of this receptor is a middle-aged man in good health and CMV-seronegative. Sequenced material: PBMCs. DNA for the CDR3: TGTTCCAGCAGCTTAGCCGCAACTAATGAAAAACTGTTTTTT. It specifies CSSSLAATNEKLFF.